These T cell receptor beta chains were read from a single sample in a study of blood T cell repertoires in COVID-19. Here immunoSEQ multiplex PCR was the method, and the copy in TCRdb shows in-frame clones only, minus some. Altogether roughly 100,000 clones are present, around 83% being singletons, with the ten largest covering roughly 14%. The sequenced sample consisted of peripheral blood. The receptor set was obtained from an elderly woman with acute or convalescent COVID-19. Each CDR3 is given with its conserved first and last residue. Fields, in order: J gene, V gene, CDR3 protein.

TRBJ1-3	TRBV5-4	CASGQSTGNTIYF
TRBJ2-3	TRBV2	CASLGTSGSTQYF
TRBJ1-5	TRBV7-2	CASSLAPGGKQPQHF
TRBJ2-1	TRBV10-3	CAIRGAGDEQFF
TRBJ1-1	TRBV5-1	CASSLGRGNTEAFF
TRBJ2-1	TRBV18	CASSRGLAGEQEQFF
TRBJ2-2	TRBV12-5	CASGLGGTNTGELFF
TRBJ1-6	TRBV10-2	CASSFATGGSPLHF
TRBJ2-5	TRBV7-9	CASSLGLAGPQETQYF
TRBJ1-1	TRBV12-3/TRBV12-4	CASSFQGNTEAFF
TRBJ2-3	TRBV2	CASMGGRLDTQYF
TRBJ1-2	TRBV19	CASRRGTGTHYGYTF
TRBJ2-1	TRBV18	CASSPPATRGYEQFF
TRBJ2-1	TRBV4-3	CASSQDLTSGSAYNEQFF
TRBJ2-1	TRBV15	CATSIRLAEHNEQFF
TRBJ2-3	TRBV5-1	CASSLGGAGTDTQYF
TRBJ2-1	TRBV6-5	CASSYERYNEQFF
TRBJ1-2	TRBV7-9	CASTKALGEHGYTF
TRBJ2-7	TRBV10-3	CAIRGTGQPSYEQYF
TRBJ2-2	TRBV12-3/TRBV12-4	CAWGVGTGELFF
TRBJ2-3	TRBV11-2	CASSLDLTDTQYF
TRBJ2-2	TRBV18	CASSPPREGNTGELFF
TRBJ2-7	TRBV7-9	CASSFGTGPTTYF
TRBJ2-2	TRBV19	CASSIERGGQWLFF
TRBJ2-2	TRBV10-3	CAISEGSGNTGELFF
TRBJ2-7	TRBV6-5	CASSYSGGSGEQYF
TRBJ2-5	TRBV11-2	CASSLGLAGGSETQYF
TRBJ2-3	TRBV2	CASKERVQNTQYF
TRBJ1-2	TRBV5-1	CASSQQGAVYGYTF
TRBJ1-5	TRBV6-5	CASRQGQANQPQHF
TRBJ1-1	TRBV5-5	CASSRLGRGNTEAFF
TRBJ2-6	TRBV24-1	CATGPSDGANVLTF
TRBJ1-2	TRBV25-1	CASSDRGRNNGYTF
TRBJ2-2	TRBV6-6	CASSMTGGTGELFF
TRBJ1-1	TRBV4-2	CASSQGLQSMNTEAFF
TRBJ2-2	TRBV19	CASSISGGNSVKAGELFF
TRBJ1-1	TRBV7-9	CASSSLRGQGGTEAFF
TRBJ1-1	TRBV6-5	CASSRDRGGTEAFF
TRBJ2-5	TRBV5-4	CASSAPGQKGTQYF
TRBJ2-2	TRBV6-5	CASGVLGLTGELFF
TRBJ2-1	TRBV10-1	CASSEGTSGNSRTWKNEQFF
TRBJ2-1	TRBV13	CASTLREQFF
TRBJ1-4	TRBV10-3	CAISAVQNNEKLFF
TRBJ1-5	TRBV2	CASSGTGSNQPQHF
TRBJ2-5	TRBV6-2/TRBV6-3	CASSYSIGQRETQYF
TRBJ2-3	TRBV3-1/TRBV3-2	CASSQAGTSGRARDTQYF
TRBJ1-1	TRBV27	CASSRRQGYTEAFF
TRBJ1-6	TRBV5-1	CASSSDSNSPLHF
TRBJ2-7	TRBV2	CASRTGGAGDEQYF
TRBJ2-1	TRBV30	CAWSRLAGTYNEQFF
TRBJ1-5	TRBV18	CASSPGGEGGQPQHF
TRBJ2-7	TRBV28	CASSFTPGGPYEQYF
TRBJ2-5	TRBV2	CASSEQGTQETQYF
TRBJ2-3	TRBV7-2	CASSFASGGGYTDTQYF
TRBJ2-2	TRBV6-4	CASSDSRGDTGELFF
TRBJ2-5	TRBV28	CASSLPLAGKETQYF